These 29 T cell receptor beta chains were all obtained from the same sample, sequenced in a study of T-cell memory formation after mild COVID-19. TCRdb reanalysed the 5' RACE reads using MiXCR and keeps one entry per CDR3 protein. The sample holds about 340,000 distinct CDR3 sequences, 10% to 15% seen once. Sequenced material: PBMCs or a T cell subset sorted from them (not recorded which). These receptors all stem from a man between 18 and 29 years old who had mild COVID-19 (a few samples of this study predate the infection). Cell type and time point are not known.

This clonotype appeared a few times. At one of its ends the junction is not consistent with the germline gene, which may arise from a read error. The chain links TRBV5-1 to TRBJ1-2, with a weak D call TRBD1 (5 bases). Germline lookup yields CDR1 SGHRS and CDR2 YFSETQ. The CDR3 contains 14 residues. The CDR3 here is CASSLFGAGQGKAF. The CDR3 DNA sequence: TGCGCCAGCAGCTTGTTTGGGGCAGGGCAAGGCAAAGCCTTC.

This clonotype was counted a few times. The chain links TRBV5-4 to TRBJ2-7; D could derive from TRBD1 or TRBD2 (6 bases each). The V end was cut by 4 bases, the J end by 9 bases, with 26 bases between. CDR1 SGHNT and CDR2 YYREEE come from the germline V gene (reference sequence). This CDR3 has 16 residues. In DNA, the CDR3 is TGTGCCAGCAGCCTCTACGGGGGCGCCTCCCTACGAGGGCAGTACTTC. This sequence encodes CASSLYGGASLRGQYF.

J is TRBJ1-6 and V is TRBV20-1; 9 bases align to TRBD1. CDR3 length: 14 residues. Per the germline V gene, CDR1 is DFQATT and CDR2 is SNEGSKA (reference sequence). With 7 bases clipped from V and 2 bases from J, the junction kept 3 bases outside the gene matches. The CDR3 DNA reads TGCAGTGGGACAGGGGACGCCTATAATTCACCCCTCCACTTT. It codes for CSGTGDAYNSPLHF.

The chain joins TRBV7-2 to TRBJ2-7, with a possible D match to TRBD1 (5 bases). The CDR3 runs 13 residues. The V gene's germline CDR1 is SGHTA and CDR2 FQGNSA. Trimming cost V 3 bases and J 8 bases, with 14 bases left between them. This CDR3 is CASSLAPREQQYV. CDR3 nucleotide sequence: TGTGCCAGCAGCTTGGCCCCCAGGGAACAGCAGTACGTC.

The CDR3 loop reads CASNLAGLTGELFF. The CDR3 DNA reads as TGTGCCAGCAATTTGGCAGGGCTGACCGGGGAGCTGTTTTTT. The chain recombines TRBV28 with TRBJ2-2, with D possibly being TRBD1 (5 bases). Germline V gene sequence: CDR1 MDHEN, CDR2 SYDVKM. The germline V and J ends were trimmed by 7 bases and 5 bases, with 14 bases remaining between them. The CDR3 is 14 amino acids.

This sequence joins TRBV6-6 and TRBJ2-5, with 8 bases lining up with TRBD1. Germline V gives CDR1 MNHNY, CDR2 SVGAGI (reference sequence). With 6 bases clipped from V and 5 bases from J, the junction kept 11 bases outside the gene matches. The CDR3 has 15 amino acids. CDR3 in amino acids: CASRATRQGSETQYF. The CDR3 coding sequence is TGTGCCAGCAGGGCTACACGACAGGGGTCGGAGACCCAGTACTTC.

V is TRBV6-6 and J is TRBJ2-5; D might be TRBD2 (6 bases). The germline V gene has CDR1 MNHNY and CDR2 SVGAGI (reference sequence). Trimming shortened V by 7 bases and J by 6 bases, and 15 bases separated the two germline ends. This CDR3 spans 13 amino acids. The CDR3 is CASKGRPPKTQYF. CDR3 bases: TGTGCCAGCAAGGGGAGGCCCCCAAAGACCCAGTACTTC.

This clonotype was detected a few times. The chain is built from TRBV20-1 and TRBJ2-3; 12 positions match TRBD2. The length of the CDR3 is 17 residues. Germline CDR1 DFQATT, CDR2 SNEGSKA (reference sequence). J gave up 2 bases and V 1 base, and 7 bases lay outside the gene matches. CDR3 nucleotides: TGCAGTGCTAGAGCCGGGACTAGCGGGCCATTCACAGATACGCAGTATTTT. Translation: CSARAGTSGPFTDTQYF.

DNA for the CDR3: TGTGCCAGTAGTATAGAGGGACAGGGTACTGTCGCGAGAGGGGCCAACGTCCTGACTTTC. Residues: CASSIEGQGTVARGANVLTF. This rearrangement joins TRBV19 to TRBJ2-6, with 9 bases aligning to TRBD1. The CDR3 loop spans 20 amino acids. CDR1 and CDR2 (germline): LNHDA, SQIVND (reference sequence). V lost 0 bases, J lost 4 bases, and 13 bases stayed unmatched. Full variable domain (remainder filled in from reference TRBV19 and TRBJ2-6): DGGITQSPKYLFRKEGQNVTLSCEQNLNHDAMYWYRQDPGQGLRLIYYSQIVNDFQKGDIAEGYSVSREKKESFPLTVTSAQKNPTAFYLCASSIEGQGTVARGANVLTFGAGSRLTVL.

The rearrangement joins TRBV7-3 to TRBJ1-6, with 11 bases that match TRBD1. CDR1 and CDR2 from the germline V gene are SGHTA and FQGTGA. With V trimmed by 5 bases and J by 9 bases, 9 bases remained unmatched. The CDR3 consists of 16 residues. DNA of the CDR3: TGTGCCAGCAGCCTATCGTCCGGGACAGGGGGTTCACCCCTCCACTTT. Protein sequence: CASSLSSGTGGSPLHF.

This clonotype was seen a handful of times. The V call is TRBV5-1, the J call TRBJ1-2; D remains ambiguous. Germline V gene data show CDR1 as SGHRS and CDR2 as YFSETQ. This CDR3 contains 16 residues. Trimming took off 1 base at V and 4 bases at J, with 17 bases between the two ends. CDR3 in amino acids: CASSLMAGREGYGYTF. The CDR3 DNA reads as TGCGCCAGCAGCTTGATGGCCGGGAGGGAAGGCTATGGCTACACCTTC.

This chain links TRBV12-3 or TRBV12-4 with TRBJ1-2; possibly TRBD1 for D (5 bases). The CDR3 extends over 14 amino acids. With 6 bases removed from V and 4 bases from J, the gap between germline ends came to 15 bases. Here the CDR3 reads CASRDSQGVYGYTF. CDR3 DNA: TGTGCCAGCAGAGACTCGCAGGGTGTCTATGGCTACACCTTC.

The gene calls are TRBV29-1 and TRBJ2-7; D call uncertain. The CDR3 is 12 amino acids. Germline V gene lookup returns CDR1 SQVTM and CDR2 ANQGSEA. The V end was cut by 4 bases, the J end by 1 base, with 8 bases between. This CDR3 is CSVVGQSYEQYF. The CDR3 DNA reads as TGCAGCGTTGTAGGGCAGTCCTACGAGCAGTACTTC.

The chain carries TRBV7-2 and TRBJ2-7, with D unresolved. V shed 2 bases and J shed 9 bases, with 8 bases lying between them. Per germline, CDR1 SGHTA and CDR2 FQGNSA. There are 11 residues in the CDR3. CDR3 loop: CASSLLRVQYV. The CDR3 region has the DNA TGTGCCAGCAGCTTACTTAGGGTGCAGTACGTC.

This clonotype was observed a handful of times. Written as DNA, the CDR3 is TGTGCCAGCTCCCCCCTCGCGGCGCCTACCAACTATGGCTACACCTTC. Protein sequence: CASSPLAAPTNYGYTF. V gene TRBV18 combines with J gene TRBJ1-2; D remains unclear. This CDR3 region has 16 residues. The V gene lost 6 bases and the J gene lost 2 bases, with 19 bases spanning the gap. Germline CDR1 and CDR2: KGHSH and LQKENI.

The chain employs TRBV15 and TRBJ2-5; D unresolved. V was pared by 1 base and J by 5 bases, with 14 bases between. The length of the CDR3 is 15 residues. Germline CDR1 is LNHNV and CDR2 is YYDKDF (reference sequence). The CDR3 reads CATSRAGRLGETQYF. CDR3 DNA sequence: TGTGCCACCAGCAGAGCAGGCCGGCTGGGGGAGACCCAGTACTTC. The full variable domain, completed using reference TRBV15 and TRBJ2-5, is DAMVIQNPRYQVTQFGKPVTLSCSQTLNHNVMYWYQQKSSQAPKLLFHYYDKDFNNEADTPDNFQSRRPNTSFCFLDIRSPGLGDTAMYLCATSRAGRLGETQYFGPGTRLLVL.

This clonotype has a handful of counts. The V gene is TRBV20-1, the J gene TRBJ2-7; no definite D call. V gave up 1 base and J gave up 5 bases, with 6 bases separating them. The CDR3 contains 11 residues. Germline values: CDR1 DFQATT, CDR2 SNEGSKA (reference sequence). The DNA of the CDR3 is TGCAGTGCTAGAGCGGTAAACGAGCAGTACTTC. Translated: CSARAVNEQYF.

This clonotype was picked up a small number of times. V gene TRBV7-8 combines with J gene TRBJ2-7, with D tentatively TRBD1 or TRBD2 (6 bases each). The germline V gene encodes CDR1 SGHVS and CDR2 FQNEAQ. The CDR3 totals 14 residues. Trimming removed 7 bases from V and 2 bases from J, with 15 bases in between. The CDR3 coding sequence is TGTGCCAGCACCCTAGGGGGGACACCCTACGAGCAGTACTTC. Protein: CASTLGGTPYEQYF. Supplemented by reference TRBV7-8 and TRBJ2-7, the full variable domain reads GAGVSQSPRYKVAKRGQDVALRCDPISGHVSLFWYQQALGQGPEFLTYFQNEAQLDKSGLPSDRFFAERPEGSVSTLKIQRTQQEDSAVYLCASTLGGTPYEQYFGPGTRLTVT.

The chain links TRBV4-1 to TRBJ2-3; the D is unclear. The CDR3 sequence is 13 residues long. Trimming removed 2 bases at V and 4 bases at J, with 7 bases between. Germline-derived CDR1 and CDR2 are MGHRA and YSYEKL. CDR3 coding DNA: TGCGCCAGCAGCCAATACGGATCAGATACGCAGTATTTT. Residues: CASSQYGSDTQYF.

The V gene is TRBV5-1, the J gene TRBJ1-1; no clear D. Trimming removed 4 bases at V and 4 bases at J, with 14 bases between. In germline, CDR1 is SGHRS, CDR2 YFSETQ. CDR3 size: 14 residues. The CDR3 DNA sequence: TGCGCCAGCAGCCCCGTTCGATTTAGCACTGAAGCTTTCTTT. Protein: CASSPVRFSTEAFF.

V is TRBV7-9 and J is TRBJ1-3, with D possibly matching TRBD1 (6 bases). CDR1 and CDR2 from the germline V gene are SEHNR and FQNEAQ (reference sequence). Trimming took 3 bases from V and 2 from J, leaving 11 bases between them. The CDR3 runs to 15 residues. The CDR3 nucleotides read TGTGCCAGCAGCTTGAAGGGGGGAGCTGGAAACACCATATATTTT. As protein: CASSLKGGAGNTIYF. The entire variable domain, with the rest obtained from reference TRBV7-9 and TRBJ1-3, is as follows: DTGVSQNPRHKITKRGQNVTFRCDPISEHNRLYWYRQTLGQGPEFLTYFQNEAQLEKSRLLSDRFSAERPKGSFSTLEIQRTEQGDSAMYLCASSLKGGAGNTIYFGEGSWLTVV.

This clonotype was picked up a small number of times. This rearrangement joins TRBV6-1 to TRBJ1-1; 9 bases agree with TRBD1. J was trimmed by 6 bases and V by 6 bases; bases with no gene match: 11. Looked up from germline, CDR1 is MNHNS and CDR2 is SASEGT. The CDR3 extends over 15 amino acids. The CDR3, as DNA: TGTGCCAGCAGCGACCCCCGACAGGGGGAGGCTGAAGCTTTCTTT. It translates to CASSDPRQGEAEAFF.

This sequence joins TRBV9 and TRBJ2-3; D remains ambiguous. CDR1 and CDR2 from the germline V gene are SGDLS and YYNGEE. V was clipped by 1 base and J by 2 bases, with 8 bases between them. The CDR3 is 14 amino acids. CDR3 loop: CASSVNTYTDTQYF. In DNA form, the CDR3 reads TGTGCCAGCAGCGTAAACACGTACACAGATACGCAGTATTTT.

This clonotype was found many times. The rearrangement links TRBV12-3 or TRBV12-4 to TRBJ2-2; 7 bases fit TRBD2. The CDR3 runs 16 residues. J lost 6 bases, V lost 8 bases, and 15 bases had no gene match. The CDR3 sequence is CASSYRSAGEAGELFF. CDR3 in DNA: TGTGCCAGCTCCTACCGTTCCGCGGGGGAGGCCGGGGAGCTGTTTTTT.

This clonotype was counted between two and nine times. This chain uses TRBV4-1 with TRBJ2-2; D remains unclear. Germline-derived CDR1 and CDR2 are MGHRA and YSYEKL. The CDR3 has 16 residues. The ends were cut back, 0 bases at V and 0 bases at J, with 8 bases in the middle. The CDR3 region has the DNA TGCGCCAGCAGCCAAGATCCCGGTGCGAACACCGGGGAGCTGTTTTTT. This sequence encodes CASSQDPGANTGELFF.

The chain has TRBV12-3 or TRBV12-4 and TRBJ2-5; tentatively, D is TRBD1 (6 bases). This CDR3 comprises 14 residues. Trimming pared 5 bases from V and 5 bases from J, leaving 15 bases between. The CDR3 region is CASSTRDNRETQYF. The CDR3 DNA reads as TGTGCCAGCAGTACCCGGGACAATCGGGAGACCCAGTACTTC.

This clonotype was counted only a few times. This chain links TRBV4-2 with TRBJ1-5, with D unclear. The CDR3 totals 16 residues. Germline values: CDR1 LGHNA, CDR2 YNFKEQ. The V and J ends lost 0 bases and 3 bases respectively, with 12 bases between them. CDR3 region: CASSQELGDNNQPQHF. The DNA of the CDR3 is TGTGCCAGCAGCCAAGAATTGGGAGACAACAATCAGCCCCAGCATTTT.

The chain carries TRBV5-5 and TRBJ2-5; 7 bases agree with TRBD2. There are 16 residues in the CDR3. Germline assignment: CDR1 SGHKS and CDR2 YYEKEE (reference sequence). V dropped 7 bases and J dropped 5; count of bases not matched to a gene: 17. CDR3 loop: CASSSSLGGMEETQYF. CDR3 in DNA: TGTGCCAGCTCCAGTTCGCTCGGGGGGATGGAGGAGACCCAGTACTTC.

Many counts were recorded for this clonotype. DNA of the CDR3: TGTGCCAGCAGCGGCCGGGACATCAACACCGGGGAGCTGTTTTTT. It encodes CASSGRDINTGELFF. The rearrangement joins TRBV7-9 to TRBJ2-2; perhaps TRBD1 as D (6 bases). Trimming removed 5 bases at V and 2 bases at J, with 12 bases between. Germline V gene sequence: CDR1 SEHNR, CDR2 FQNEAQ (reference sequence). The CDR3 loop spans 15 amino acids.